A selection of T cell receptor beta chains follows, all from one sample in a study of T cells after yellow fever vaccination. In TCRdb, the 5' RACE reads were re-called with MiXCR into one record per CDR3 protein. The table includes around 250,000 distinct CDR3 sequences, about 5% detected once. This specimen consisted of CD4+ T cells sorted from PBMCs, obtained on the day of the yellow fever booster vaccination. All receptors come from a man aged 18 to 35 who received the YFV17D yellow fever vaccine. The CDR3 runs from the conserved cysteine through the conserved F or W. Fields, in order: V gene, clone size, CDR3 length, J gene, D gene, CDR3 DNA, CDR3 protein. The D gene is left open where the match is weak. Rows give clone size only sometimes, using once, few, many, or a class for an expanded clone.

>TRBV5-1|many|14|TRBJ1-6|NA
TGCGCCAGCAGCGAAAGCCAGCGTAATTCACCCCTCCACTTT
CASSESQRNSPLHF
>TRBV6-6|NA|13|TRBJ2-4|NA
TGTGCCAGCAGAGACTCCCCCTACGACATTCAGTACTTC
CASRDSPYDIQYF
>TRBV5-5|NA|17|TRBJ2-3|TRBD2
TGTGCCAGCAGCTCTCGGCTCTTGGCGGGGGGGCAAGATACGCAGTATTTT
CASSSRLLAGGQDTQYF
>TRBV18|many|15|TRBJ1-5|TRBD1
TGTGCCAGCTCACATGAAAGGGACAGTTATCAGCCCCAGCATTTT
CASSHERDSYQPQHF
>TRBV4-2|few|12|TRBJ1-2|NA
TGTGCCAGCAGCCAAGCGGGGGATGGCTACACCTTC
CASSQAGDGYTF
>TRBV5-1|few|13|TRBJ2-5|NA
TGCGCCAGCAGCTTCTCACAGGGACAGACCCAGTACTTC
CASSFSQGQTQYF
>TRBV7-2|NA|15|TRBJ1-1|NA
TGTGCCAGCAGCTACCTCGGGGGCGCGAACACTGAAGCTTTCTTT
CASSYLGGANTEAFF
>TRBV5-1|few|14|TRBJ1-1|NA
TGCGCCAGCATACCCACGGGATCGGCCACTGAAGCTTTCTTT
CASIPTGSATEAFF
>TRBV7-8|NA|14|TRBJ1-2|TRBD1
TGTGCCAGCAGCTCTCCCCGGACAGGGAATGGCTACACCTTC
CASSSPRTGNGYTF
>TRBV20-1|many|14|TRBJ2-3|TRBD1
TGCAGTGCTGCGCGGACAGGGGAGATAGATACGCAGTATTTT
CSAARTGEIDTQYF
>TRBV4-3|few|12|TRBJ2-3|NA
TGCGCCAGCAGCCAAGACGAGGATACGCAGTATTTT
CASSQDEDTQYF
>TRBV6-1|NA|17|TRBJ1-3|NA
TGTGCCAGCAGTCCAGTCCTATCAGGGGTCCTAGGAAACACCATATATTTT
CASSPVLSGVLGNTIYF
>TRBV6-5|NA|15|TRBJ2-7|NA
TGTGCCAGCAGATTATCACAGGGGACTTCCTACGAGCAGTACTTC
CASRLSQGTSYEQYF
>TRBV15|NA|16|TRBJ1-1|NA
TGTGCCACCAGCAGAGGTCCGACAGGAAGAGGGACTGAAGCTTTCTTT
CATSRGPTGRGTEAFF
>TRBV4-1|NA|18|TRBJ2-1|NA
TGCGCCAGCAGCCAAGCTGGAATCCGGGGACGGGGATACAATGAGCAGTTCTTC
CASSQAGIRGRGYNEQFF
>TRBV3-1|NA|15|TRBJ2-1|TRBD1
TGTGCCAGCAACCCCGGGACAGGGGCCTACAATGAGCAGTTCTTC
CASNPGTGAYNEQFF
>TRBV19|many|13|TRBJ2-3|NA
TGTGCCAGTAGCCCCCTCCAGGGGCTATCGCAGTATTTT
CASSPLQGLSQYF
>TRBV11-3|NA|14|TRBJ2-7|NA
TGTGCCAGCAGCTTACGCGGGGTAAACTACGAGCAGTACTTC
CASSLRGVNYEQYF
>TRBV11-2|NA|12|TRBJ1-4|NA
TGTGCCAGCAGCTTAGAGGGAAAGCCTGTGTTTTTT
CASSLEGKPVFF
>TRBV5-1|many|13|TRBJ2-2|NA
TGCGCCAGCAGCTCCACTTTGACCGGGGAGCTGTTTTTT
CASSSTLTGELFF
>TRBV30|NA|17|TRBJ2-1|TRBD2
TGTGCCTGGAGCGGGGCTAGCGGGGGGAGCTCCTACAATGAGCAGTTCTTC
CAWSGASGGSSYNEQFF
>TRBV7-8|many|15|TRBJ1-5|NA
TGTGCCAGCAGCTTGGGACGGCTAGTCAATCAGCCCCAGCATTTT
CASSLGRLVNQPQHF
>TRBV6-2/TRBV6-3|many|15|TRBJ2-6|TRBD1
TGTGCCAGCAGTGACAGGACAGGGGGGGCCAACGTCCTGACTTTC
CASSDRTGGANVLTF
>TRBV18|few|13|TRBJ2-1|NA
TGTGCCAGCTCACCGACAGTTTACAATGAGCAGTTCTTC
CASSPTVYNEQFF
>TRBV20-1|many|14|TRBJ1-6|TRBD1
TGCAGTGCCCAGGGGGGGCAGGGTAATTCACCCCTCCACTTT
CSAQGGQGNSPLHF
>TRBV30|few|11|TRBJ2-3|NA
TGTGCCTGGAGTGGGAGGGGGGCGCAGTATTTT
CAWSGRGAQYF
>TRBV5-1|many|13|TRBJ2-2|NA
TGCGCCAGCAGCCCCCCAGGAGCCGGGGAGCTGTTTTTT
CASSPPGAGELFF
>TRBV12-3/TRBV12-4|few|12|TRBJ2-5|NA
TGTGCCAGCAGTGTAACCCCGGGGACCCAGTACTTC
CASSVTPGTQYF
>TRBV12-3/TRBV12-4|few|15|TRBJ1-5|TRBD1
TGTGCCAGCAGTTTAGGGACAGGGGCCAATCAGCCCCAGCATTTT
CASSLGTGANQPQHF
>TRBV3-1|NA|14|TRBJ1-2|NA
TGTGCCAGCAGCCAACGGGGAGGGCGGAATGGCTACACCTTC
CASSQRGGRNGYTF
>TRBV12-3/TRBV12-4|NA|11|TRBJ1-2|NA
TGTGCCAGCAGGGGCGTGCGTGGCTACACCTTC
CASRGVRGYTF
>TRBV5-1|NA|17|TRBJ2-5|TRBD1
TGCGCCAGCAACCCCGGGACAGGGGGCGGACCCCAAGAGACCCAGTACTTC
CASNPGTGGGPQETQYF
>TRBV5-6|NA|14|TRBJ1-2|NA
TGTGCCAGCAGCTTTACTCAGGGTTCCTATGGCTACACCTTC
CASSFTQGSYGYTF
>TRBV12-3/TRBV12-4|few|14|TRBJ1-2|NA
TGTGCCAGCAACACAAGAGGAGCTAACTATGGCTACACCTTC
CASNTRGANYGYTF
>TRBV6-5|once|15|TRBJ1-6|NA
TGTGCCAGCAGTTACTCGACACCAGGGAATTCACCCCTCCACTTT
CASSYSTPGNSPLHF
>TRBV20-1|few|13|TRBJ1-1|TRBD1
TGCAGTGCCCTAGGGGGCGCCGGCACTGAAGCTTTCTTT
CSALGGAGTEAFF
>TRBV7-2|once|13|TRBJ2-7|NA
TGTGCCAGCAGCGCACGGCGGGGCGGTGAGCAGTACTTC
CASSARRGGEQYF
>TRBV5-1|NA|16|TRBJ1-6|NA
TGCGCCAGCAGCATCTTCGGTGGTACGGTGGTTTCACCCCTCCACTTT
CASSIFGGTVVSPLHF
>TRBV5-5|NA|13|TRBJ2-5|NA
TGTGCCAGCAGCTTGATAGGGATAGAGACCCAGTACTTC
CASSLIGIETQYF
>TRBV20-1|NA|14|TRBJ2-5|TRBD1
TGCAGTGCTCCCTCGACAGGGGTGTTAGAGACCCAGTACTTC
CSAPSTGVLETQYF
>TRBV19|NA|12|TRBJ2-2|NA
TGTGCCAGTGTGGAGGATTCCGGGGAGCTGTTTTTT
CASVEDSGELFF
>TRBV20-1|NA|16|TRBJ2-3|TRBD2
TGCAGTGCTAGAGTAGGCGGGGGGGTCGGCTCAGATACGCAGTATTTT
CSARVGGGVGSDTQYF
>TRBV19|NA|16|TRBJ2-6|NA
TGTGCCAGTAGTATAGTAGTAGGTTCTGGGGCCAACGTCCTGACTTTC
CASSIVVGSGANVLTF
>TRBV7-2|NA|16|TRBJ2-3|TRBD2
TGTGCCAGCAGCACAGAGCGGGGGGTTAGCACAGATACGCAGTATTTT
CASSTERGVSTDTQYF
>TRBV20-1|NA|16|TRBJ2-1|NA
TGCAGTGCTCAGGCCCCTCAAGCTCCCTCCTACAATGAGCAGTTCTTC
CSAQAPQAPSYNEQFF
>TRBV4-3|NA|17|TRBJ2-4|TRBD2
TGCGCCAGCAGCCAAGATCACCCTAGCGGGGGGGGAACCATTCAGTACTTC
CASSQDHPSGGGTIQYF
>TRBV7-3|few|17|TRBJ2-3|NA
TGTGCCAGCAGCTTAGGGGGGGCGCTGATTCCGACAGATACGCAGTATTTT
CASSLGGALIPTDTQYF
>TRBV3-1|NA|14|TRBJ2-1|NA
TGTGCCAGCAGCCAAGATTTCAGGGGCGGGGGAGCAACGTTC
CASSQDFRGGGATF
>TRBV2|few|15|TRBJ2-1|TRBD2
TGTGCCAGCAGTGCCCGGACTAGCTTTCTGGATGAGCAGTTCTTC
CASSARTSFLDEQFF
>TRBV29-1|few|13|TRBJ2-2|NA
TGCAGCGCTGGACATACGGCAGCCGGGGAGCTGTTTTTT
CSAGHTAAGELFF
>TRBV29-1|many|13|TRBJ1-5|NA
TGCAGCGTAGCCGGACAGCCTAATCAGCCCCAGCATTTT
CSVAGQPNQPQHF
>TRBV20-1|few|15|TRBJ2-5|TRBD1
TGCAGTGCTCTCACGTCCGGGACAGGGCTGGAGACCCAGTACTTC
CSALTSGTGLETQYF
>TRBV5-1|many|15|TRBJ2-1|NA
TGCGCCAGCAGCTTGAACAGGGTGTCCTACAATGAGCAGTTCTTC
CASSLNRVSYNEQFF
>TRBV20-1|NA|15|TRBJ2-1|TRBD1
TGCAGTGCTAGGTTGGGACAGGGGGGACGCGATGAGCAGTTCTTC
CSARLGQGGRDEQFF
>TRBV7-8|many|15|TRBJ1-1|NA
TGTGCCAGCAGCTTAGATAGGTGGGGGAACACTGAAGCTTTCTTT
CASSLDRWGNTEAFF
>TRBV7-2|few|16|TRBJ1-3|NA
TGTGCCAGCAGTAGTGTCTCCCCCTACTCTGGAAACACCATATATTTT
CASSSVSPYSGNTIYF
>TRBV6-6|few|14|TRBJ2-2|NA
TGTGCCAGCAGTTACTCGACGGACGGCGGGGAGCTGTTTTTT
CASSYSTDGGELFF
>TRBV28|few|16|TRBJ1-5|TRBD1
TGTGCCAGCAGTTTACTCTGGGGACAGGGACGTCAGCCCCAGCATTTT
CASSLLWGQGRQPQHF
>TRBV4-1|many|18|TRBJ2-7|TRBD2
TGCGCCAGCAGCCAAGCCCGGGGACTAGCGGGGGATGAGTACGAGCAGTACTTC
CASSQARGLAGDEYEQYF
>TRBV10-3|few|15|TRBJ1-2|NA
TGTGCCATCAGTGCGGGCCAGGGAAAAGGTGATGGCTACACCTTC
CAISAGQGKGDGYTF